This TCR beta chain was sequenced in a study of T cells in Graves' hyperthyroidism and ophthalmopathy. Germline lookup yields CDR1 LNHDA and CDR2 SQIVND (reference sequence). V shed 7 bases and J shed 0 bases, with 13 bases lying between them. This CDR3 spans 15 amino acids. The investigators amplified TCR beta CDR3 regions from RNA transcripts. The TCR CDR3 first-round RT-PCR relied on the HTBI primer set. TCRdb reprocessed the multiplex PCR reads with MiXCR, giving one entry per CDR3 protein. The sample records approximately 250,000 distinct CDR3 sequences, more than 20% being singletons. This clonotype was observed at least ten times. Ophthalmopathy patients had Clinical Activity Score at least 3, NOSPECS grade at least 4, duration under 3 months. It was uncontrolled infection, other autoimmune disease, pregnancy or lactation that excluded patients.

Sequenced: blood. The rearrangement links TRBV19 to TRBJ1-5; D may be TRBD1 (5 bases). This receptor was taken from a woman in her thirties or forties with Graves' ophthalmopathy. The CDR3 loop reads CASMGNRYSNQPQHF. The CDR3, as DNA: TGTGCCAGTATGGGGAACAGGTATAGCAATCAGCCCCAGCATTTT.